These 10 T cell receptor beta chains share one sample of origin, sequenced in a study of CD8+ T cells in alopecia areata. Reverse transcribed after extraction, RNA yielded cDNA as the sequencing template. Clones were read by immunoSEQ multiplex PCR, and TCRdb kept only the in-frame ones, dropping some. The sample has under 200,000 clones, less than 80% seen once. Treatment meaning: oral pan-JAK inhibitor, 5-10 mg twice daily. The sample here was CD4+ T cells sorted from blood, taken at week 24, from a patient treated with tofacitinib. The receptors were sampled from a human donor with alopecia areata.

V is TRBV27 and J is TRBJ2-6, with D hard to call. The CDR3 is made up of 14 amino acids. CDR1 is MNHEY and CDR2 is SMNVEV in the germline V gene (reference sequence). V gave up 3 bases and J gave up 4 bases, with 7 bases separating them. The CDR3 bases are TGTGCCAGCAGTTTTAGGTCCGGGGCCAACGTCCTGACTTTC. Translated, it gives CASSFRSGANVLTF.

CDR3 residues: CAWSRASGAIGTQYF. The CDR3 DNA reads TGTGCCTGGAGTCGGGCTAGCGGGGCAATCGGTACGCAGTATTTT. The J gene is TRBJ2-3, the V gene TRBV30; 9 nucleotides line up with TRBD2. Germline-derived CDR1 and CDR2 are GTSNPN and SVGIG (reference sequence). V lost 2 bases and J lost 8; bases outside the gene matches: 11. This CDR3 spans 15 amino acids.

This chain links TRBV18 with TRBJ2-5; 10 nucleotides agree with TRBD1. The CDR3 runs to 15 residues. Trimming removed 3 bases from V and 2 bases from J; junction bases left unmatched: 3. Germline CDR1 KGHSH, CDR2 LQKENI. CDR3 sequence: CASSPGTGVQETQYF. The CDR3 nucleotides read TGTGCCAGCTCACCCGGGACAGGGGTTCAAGAGACCCAGTACTTC.

This clone was seen a handful of times. The identical CDR3 is also encoded by other nucleotide sequences in the sample. The rearrangement uses TRBV5-1 and TRBJ2-5; weak D call: TRBD1 (5 bases). Germline V gene sequence: CDR1 SGHRS, CDR2 YFSETQ. V lost 5 bases and J lost 3, with 5 bases in between. The CDR3 is made up of 11 amino acids. CDR3 amino acids: CASRGEETQYF. DNA for the CDR3: TGCGCCAGCAGAGGGGAAGAGACCCAGTACTTC.

The CDR3 loop reads CASSLQIRTSGDNEQFF. Written as DNA, the CDR3 is TGCGCCAGCAGCCTACAAATCCGTACTAGCGGCGACAATGAGCAGTTCTTC. The J gene is TRBJ2-1, the V gene TRBV4-1, with 8 bases identical to TRBD2. Germline assignment: CDR1 MGHRA and CDR2 YSYEKL. This CDR3 comprises 17 residues. V gave up 4 bases and J gave up 5 bases; unmatched junction bases: 13.

This rearrangement joins TRBV29-1 to TRBJ1-1; TRBD1 agrees at 8 bases. CDR1 SQVTM and CDR2 ANQGSEA come from the germline V gene. The CDR3 contains 14 residues. V was clipped by 1 base and J by 4 bases; unmatched bases: 5. The CDR3: CSVEGTGGRTEAFF. The CDR3 nucleotides are TGCAGCGTTGAAGGTACAGGGGGGCGCACTGAAGCTTTCTTT.

The sample holds many counts of this clone. The chain is built from TRBV6-5 and TRBJ1-1, with 8 bases fitting TRBD1. With V trimmed by 5 bases and J by 10 bases, 0 bases remained unmatched. Germline assignment: CDR1 MNHEY and CDR2 SVGAGI. The CDR3 extends over 10 amino acids. The CDR3 sequence: CASSDRGAFF. The CDR3 nucleotides are TGTGCCAGCAGTGACAGGGGAGCTTTCTTT.

This chain links TRBV5-1 with TRBJ2-7, with D possibly TRBD1 on 6 matching bases. Trimming cost V 7 bases and J 5 bases, with 25 bases left between them. Germline V gene data show CDR1 as SGHRS and CDR2 as YFSETQ. This CDR3 spans 16 amino acids. The CDR3 nucleotides are TGCGCCAGCGCCCCTCCTAGCACAGGGCTATTCCACGAGCAGTACTTC. Translated: CASAPPSTGLFHEQYF.

This clone was seen only a few times. The same CDR3 also results from other DNA sequences found in this sample. The genes are TRBV29-1 and TRBJ2-7; 9 nucleotides line up with TRBD1. CDR1 SQVTM and CDR2 ANQGSEA come from the germline V gene. This CDR3 region has 12 residues. The V segment lost 3 bases and the J segment 3 bases; nucleotides outside the gene matches: 0. CDR3: CSVETGGYEQYF. CDR3 DNA: TGCAGCGTTGAGACAGGGGGCTACGAGCAGTACTTC.

The count of this clone is one. The rearrangement uses TRBV7-6 and TRBJ2-7; D might be TRBD2 (5 bases). Germline loops: CDR1 SGHVS, CDR2 FNYEAQ. This CDR3 has 15 amino acids. Trimming took off 1 base at V and 2 bases at J, with 12 bases between the two ends. The CDR3 DNA is TGTGCCAGCAGCTTAGTAGTCGGGGAAACCTACGAGCAGTACTTC. This codes for CASSLVVGETYEQYF.